Presented here are 22 T cell receptor beta chains from one specimen sequenced in a study of beta chain features in type 1 diabetes. Study results and caveats: TCRB CDR3 length was moderately but significantly reduced in all four CD4+ subsets of Type 1 diabetes patients.

Their specific antigens are unknown. Expressed TCRB transcripts got sequenced, as all isolated RNA was reverse transcribed. The assay was immunoSEQ multiplex PCR, and TCRdb's table has in-frame clones only and misses some. Here the sample spans about 340,000 clones, around 8.5% being singletons. Sequencing input: central memory CD4+ T cells from blood. The source of these receptors is a man aged 25-45 years with type 1 diabetes.

The chain links TRBV9 to TRBJ2-4, with 8 bases fitting TRBD1. CDR3 length equals 16 residues. The V segment lost 4 bases and the J segment 1 base; nucleotides outside the gene matches: 7. The germline CDR1 and CDR2 sequences are SGDLS and YYNGEE. CDR3 residues: CASSPGQGRAKNIQYF. The CDR3 coding sequence is TGTGCCAGCAGCCCTGGACAGGGTAGGGCCAAAAACATTCAGTACTTC.

This clone showed up just a few times. The rearrangement joins TRBV29-1 to TRBJ2-1, with D possibly TRBD1 on 6 matching bases. CDR1 and CDR2 from the germline V gene are SQVTM and ANQGSEA. The V end lost 3 bases, the J end lost 1 base, and 10 bases lay between the germline ends. CDR3 length equals 14 residues. Here the CDR3 DNA reads TGCAGCGTTGACGGACAGAGATCCTACAATGAGCAGTTCTTC. Translated: CSVDGQRSYNEQFF.

V and J are TRBV4-3 and TRBJ2-3, with D possibly TRBD2 on 6 matching bases. Germline CDR1 and CDR2: LGHNA and YSLEER. Between the trimmed V and J ends, which lost 1 base and 5 bases, there was a span of 16 bases. This CDR3 is 16 amino acids long. The CDR3 DNA reads as TGCGCCAGCAGCCAAGGACTGGCCTCGGGGGTAGATACGCAGTATTTT. This codes for CASSQGLASGVDTQYF.

This clone was observed at least ten times. The chain carries TRBV9 and TRBJ2-6, with D possibly being TRBD1 (6 bases). The germline V and J ends were trimmed by 4 bases and 1 base, with 9 bases remaining between them. The germline CDR1 and CDR2 sequences are SGDLS and YYNGEE. CDR3 length: 15 residues. CDR3 loop: CASSLGGSGANVLTF. The CDR3 DNA sequence: TGTGCCAGCAGCTTAGGGGGATCTGGGGCCAACGTCCTGACTTTC.

This clone has a handful of counts. The chain links TRBV5-1 to TRBJ2-5, with D hard to call. The V end lost 4 bases, the J end lost 3 bases, and 10 bases lay between the germline ends. CDR1 and CDR2 (germline): SGHRS, YFSETQ. The CDR3 is 13 amino acids. CDR3 protein: CASSPSSKETQYF. The CDR3, as DNA: TGCGCCAGCAGCCCCTCCAGTAAAGAGACCCAGTACTTC.

This clone was counted at least ten times. The J gene is TRBJ2-1, the V gene TRBV7-9; TRBD2 matches at 11 bases. This CDR3 contains 15 residues. Germline assignment: CDR1 SEHNR and CDR2 FQNEAQ (reference sequence). The V gene end was trimmed by 5 bases and the J gene end by 6 bases; junction bases not matched to a gene: 6. The CDR3 reads CASSPTSGGSNEQFF. The DNA for the CDR3 is TGTGCCAGCAGCCCCACTAGCGGGGGTTCCAATGAGCAGTTCTTC.

In its sample, this clone was seen a few times. V and J are TRBV18 and TRBJ1-1; 12 nucleotides align to TRBD1. The CDR3 consists of 16 residues. After removal of 3 bases from V and 3 bases from J, the junction contained 5 bases not matched to a gene. Germline values: CDR1 KGHSH, CDR2 LQKENI. The DNA of the CDR3 is TGTGCCAGCTCACCGGGACAGGGGGCTGTCGACACTGAAGCTTTCTTT. Encoded protein: CASSPGQGAVDTEAFF.

The sample holds many counts of this clone. The rearrangement joins TRBV2 to TRBJ2-3; perhaps TRBD2 as D (6 bases). This CDR3 region has 11 residues. Trimming removed 3 bases at V and 8 bases at J, with 6 bases between. Germline CDR1 is SNHLY and CDR2 is FYNNEI. CDR3 sequence reads: CASSDGGTQYF. CDR3 nucleotides: TGTGCCAGCAGTGACGGGGGTACGCAGTATTTT. The variable domain in full, with the rest retrieved from reference TRBV2 and TRBJ2-3, is EPEVTQTPSHQVTQMGQEVILRCVPISNHLYFYWYRQILGQKVEFLVSFYNNEISEKSEIFDDQFSVERPDGSNFTLKIRSTKLEDSAMYFCASSDGGTQYFGPGTRLTVL.

This clone came up a few times. The CDR3 DNA reads as TGTGCCTGGAGCTCAACGTCACGATCCACCGGGGAGCTGTTTTTT. Amino acids: CAWSSTSRSTGELFF. The chain combines TRBV30 with TRBJ2-2; D remains ambiguous. CDR1 is GTSNPN, CDR2 SVGIG, per germline (reference sequence). The CDR3 covers 15 residues. Trimming shortened V by 3 bases and J by 4 bases, and 15 bases separated the two germline ends.

This clone was observed a few times. The chain employs TRBV7-8 and TRBJ2-7, with D unclear. The CDR3 has 17 residues. Germline V gene sequence: CDR1 SGHVS, CDR2 FQNEAQ. Trimming removed 1 base from V and 2 bases from J, with 18 bases in between. CDR3 loop: CASSLGSLGKVTYEQYF. CDR3 coding DNA: TGTGCCAGCAGCTTAGGAAGTTTAGGGAAGGTAACCTACGAGCAGTACTTC.

The genes are TRBV6-6 and TRBJ1-4; D remains ambiguous. Germline CDR1 MNHNY, CDR2 SVGAGI (reference sequence). This CDR3 is 15 amino acids long. V was trimmed by 2 bases and J by 0 bases, leaving 7 bases between them. The CDR3 DNA reads TGTGCCAGCAGTTACAGCGCTGCAACTAATGAAAAACTGTTTTTT. It codes for CASSYSAATNEKLFF.

This clone was seen more than once but under ten times. The V call is TRBV7-7, the J call TRBJ1-5; D is uncertain. CDR1 SSHAT and CDR2 FNYEAQ come from the germline V gene (reference sequence). The CDR3 has 15 residues. Trimming removed 4 bases from V and 5 bases from J, with 15 bases in between. CDR3 sequence reads: CASSSTGTVDQPQHF. The CDR3 coding sequence is TGTGCCAGCAGCTCAACGGGTACGGTGGATCAGCCCCAGCATTTT. The variable domain in full, completed from reference TRBV7-7 and TRBJ1-5, reads GAGVSQSPRYKVTKRGQDVTLRCDPISSHATLYWYQQALGQGPEFLTYFNYEAQPDKSGLPSDRFSAERPEGSISTLTIQRTEQRDSAMYRCASSSTGTVDQPQHFGDGTRLSIL.

This clone has at least ten counts. V and J are TRBV11-2 and TRBJ2-7, with a tentative D call TRBD1 (6 bases). The CDR3 covers 14 residues. The ends were cut back, 6 bases at V and 1 base at J, with 13 bases in the middle. CDR1 and CDR2 (germline): SGHAT, FQNNGV. CDR3 nucleotides: TGTGCCAGCAGGAAGGGACACTCATCCTACGAGCAGTACTTC. Translating gives CASRKGHSSYEQYF.

This clone was seen repeatedly, ten times or more. V is TRBV5-1 and J is TRBJ2-1; 9 bases map to TRBD2. Trimming at V came to 0 bases and at J to 6 bases, leaving 4 bases not matched to a gene. Germline V CDR1 and CDR2: SGHRS, YFSETQ. This CDR3 comprises 15 residues. The CDR3 protein is CASSLGSGGRNEQFF. The DNA of the CDR3 is TGCGCCAGCAGCTTGGGTAGCGGGGGCCGCAATGAGCAGTTCTTC.

The J gene is TRBJ1-3, the V gene TRBV2, with D unresolved. The CDR3 has 16 residues. Germline CDR1 SNHLY, CDR2 FYNNEI. Trimming stripped 4 bases from V and 0 bases from J, with 13 bases between. CDR3: CASSVSRASSGNTIYF. The CDR3 bases are TGTGCCAGCAGTGTTTCGAGGGCGAGCTCTGGAAACACCATATATTTT.

The V gene is TRBV18, the J gene TRBJ2-7, with D perhaps assigned TRBD1 or TRBD2 (5 bases each). Trimming stripped 6 bases from V and 3 bases from J, with 15 bases between. The CDR3 extends over 14 amino acids. CDR1 is KGHSH and CDR2 is LQKENI in the germline V gene. The CDR3 protein is CASSPLGELYEQYF. DNA of the CDR3: TGTGCCAGCTCCCCGCTGGGGGAACTCTACGAGCAGTACTTC.

This clone came up a few times. CDR3 nucleotides: TGTGCCAGCAGCGACGCCAGGCAGGGGGCGACCGGGGAGCTGTTTTTT. Translating it yields CASSDARQGATGELFF. V is TRBV5-4 and J is TRBJ2-2; 8 positions match TRBD1. CDR3 length: 16 amino acids. Unmatched junction bases numbered 10, after V lost 4 bases and J lost 5 bases. Looked up from germline, CDR1 is SGHNT and CDR2 is YYREEE (reference sequence).

The rearrangement links TRBV11-2 to TRBJ2-7, with D perhaps TRBD2 (5 bases). CDR1 is SGHAT and CDR2 is FQNNGV in the germline V gene. This CDR3 is built from 16 residues. Trimming removed 0 bases from V and 4 bases from J, with 16 bases in between. This CDR3 is CASSLDGRVKEYEQYF. The CDR3 region has the DNA TGTGCCAGCAGCTTAGACGGGCGGGTAAAAGAGTACGAGCAGTACTTC.

A few counts support this clone. V is TRBV11-2 and J is TRBJ2-5; TRBD1 or TRBD2 may be the D gene (5 bases each). The CDR3 has 13 amino acids. The V end was cut by 6 bases, the J end by 6 bases, with 14 bases between. Germline V gene data show CDR1 as SGHAT and CDR2 as FQNNGV. The CDR3 spells CASRTGTGKTQYF. CDR3 in DNA: TGTGCCAGCAGGACCGGGACGGGGAAGACCCAGTACTTC.

The chain employs TRBV18 and TRBJ2-5; no clear D. Germline values: CDR1 KGHSH, CDR2 LQKENI. The CDR3 has 16 residues. Trimming stripped 3 bases from V and 5 bases from J, with 19 bases between. CDR3 coding DNA: TGTGCCAGCTCACCGTCTCAAGATAAACTTTTCGAGACCCAGTACTTC. Its protein is CASSPSQDKLFETQYF.

This clone was seen a handful of times. The J gene is TRBJ2-3, the V gene TRBV7-9, with 11 bases that match TRBD2. Germline-derived CDR1 and CDR2 are SEHNR and FQNEAQ (reference sequence). Trimming at V came to 5 bases and at J to 5 bases, leaving 3 bases not matched to a gene. The CDR3 runs to 14 residues. In DNA form, the CDR3 reads TGTGCCAGCAGCCTTAGCGGGGGGGAAGATACGCAGTATTTT. Protein sequence: CASSLSGGEDTQYF.

There are a few counts of this clone. V gene TRBV7-2 combines with J gene TRBJ1-2, with a tentative D call TRBD1 (5 bases). Germline V gene data show CDR1 as SGHTA and CDR2 as FQGNSA. V lost 4 bases to trimming and J lost 3 bases, with 12 bases between them. CDR3 length: 14 residues. Here the CDR3 DNA reads TGTGCCAGCAGCTCGGGGACGGTTGACTATGGCTACACCTTC. Translated, it gives CASSSGTVDYGYTF.